These 5 T cell receptor beta chains came from one sample sequenced in a study of cytomegalovirus exposure and HLA in healthy donors. Both 60 Vbeta primers and 13 Jbeta primers went into the PCR. The method was immunoSEQ multiplex PCR; TCRdb's version includes in-frame clones alone and lacks a portion of them. The sample lists 200,000 or so clones, 78% occurring once. Sequenced: PBMCs. Receptors were obtained from a male donor in good health and CMV-seronegative.

This clone was found once. The chain links TRBV5-4 to TRBJ2-7, with 9 bases matching TRBD2. Unmatched junction bases numbered 11, after V lost 0 bases and J lost 10 bases. Germline-derived CDR1 and CDR2 are SGHNT and YYREEE (reference sequence). The CDR3 contains 15 residues. This chain's CDR3 is CASSLDISGSSRQYF. CDR3 nucleotides: TGTGCCAGCAGCTTGGATATTAGCGGGAGTTCCCGCCAGTACTTC.

This clone was picked up one time. The V gene is TRBV27, the J gene TRBJ2-5; D is possibly TRBD1 (6 bases). The length of the CDR3 is 16 residues. CDR1 and CDR2 (germline): MNHEY, SMNVEV (reference sequence). V lost 4 bases and J lost 0, with 15 bases in between. The CDR3 sequence: CASSSQGLPHQETQYF. The CDR3 nucleotides are TGTGCCAGCAGTTCCCAGGGGCTCCCCCACCAAGAGACCCAGTACTTC.

The rearrangement links TRBV19 to TRBJ2-4; TRBD2 agrees at 8 bases. V trimming: 4 bases; J trimming: 3 bases; junction bases outside the gene matches: 2. Germline V gene sequence: CDR1 LNHDA, CDR2 SQIVND (reference sequence). The CDR3 has 14 residues. The CDR3 coding sequence is TGTGCCAGTAGTACTGGGACTAGCAAAAACATTCAGTACTTC. Translated, it gives CASSTGTSKNIQYF.

CDR3 in DNA: TGTGCCAGCAGCAAAATAGGCGTTTGGGTTCCAGCGGGATTGAGGGAGACCCAGTACTTC. Its translation is CASSKIGVWVPAGLRETQYF. The V call is TRBV21-1, the J call TRBJ2-5; the listed D gene, TRBD2, was not tested against the DNA. TRBV21-1 is a pseudogene locus. The CDR3 is 20 amino acids.

V gene TRBV10-1 combines with J gene TRBJ2-5, with D possibly being TRBD2 (6 bases). The CDR3 has 15 amino acids. V was cut by 1 base and J by 4 bases, with 13 bases left in between. Germline lookup yields CDR1 WNHNN and CDR2 SYGVQD (reference sequence). Here the CDR3 DNA reads TGCGCCAGCAGTGAGTTCGGGAGATCAGGAGAGACCCAGTACTTC. Protein sequence: CASSEFGRSGETQYF.